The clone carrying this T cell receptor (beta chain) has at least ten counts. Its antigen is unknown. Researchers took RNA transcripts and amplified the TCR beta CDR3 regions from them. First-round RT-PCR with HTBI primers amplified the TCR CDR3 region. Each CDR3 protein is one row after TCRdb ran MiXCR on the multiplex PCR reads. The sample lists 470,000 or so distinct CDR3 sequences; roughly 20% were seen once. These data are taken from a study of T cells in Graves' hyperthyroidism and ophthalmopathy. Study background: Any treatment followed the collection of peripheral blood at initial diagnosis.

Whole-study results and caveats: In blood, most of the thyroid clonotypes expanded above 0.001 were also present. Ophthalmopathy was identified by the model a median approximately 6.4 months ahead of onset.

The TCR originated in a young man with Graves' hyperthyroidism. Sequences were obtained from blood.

CDR3 sequence: CATSDGVGTEAFF. The DNA for the CDR3 is TGTGCCACCAGTGACGGGGTAGGGACTGAAGCTTTCTTT. This chain uses TRBV24-1 with TRBJ1-1, with D unresolved. V lost 4 bases and J lost 5, with 10 bases in between. The CDR3 has 13 residues. Germline CDR1 is KGHDR and CDR2 is SFDVKD.